This TCR beta chain stems from a study of response to subunit inactivated influenza vaccine. CDR3 size: 14 residues. Trimming took off 0 bases at V and 5 bases at J, with 8 bases between the two ends. CDR1 and CDR2 (germline): SGDLS, YYNGEE. TCRdb redid the calling of the RT-PCR reads with MiXCR, one entry per CDR3 protein. Among about 300,000 distinct CDR3 sequences listed, roughly a fifth were seen once. Sequences were derived from PBMCs from blood, sampled 21 months after vaccination. The receptor's source is a man aged 45 to 75 who received an inactivated influenza vaccine. The chain links TRBV9 to TRBJ2-2; D is undetermined. The chain's CDR3 is CASSVVGQTGELFF. Written as DNA, the CDR3 is TGTGCCAGCAGCGTAGTCGGTCAAACCGGGGAGCTGTTTTTT.